This is a list of T cell receptor beta chains from one sample in a study of blood T cells in healthy people across ages. TCRdb recomputed calls from the 5' RACE reads with MiXCR, one row per CDR3 protein. The sample has under 800,000 distinct CDR3 sequences, around 20% seen once. Sequencing was done on a sample of blood. These receptors were obtained from a man between 65 and 85 years old in good health. Both conserved end residues are part of each CDR3. D genes are given only for firm matches. Not all rows give a size; the values are once, few, many and, for expanded clones, a class.

D: NA; J: TRBJ1-4; V: TRBV5-1; size: few; CDR3: CASSLDRDGEKLFF; DNA: TGCGCCAGCAGCTTGGACAGGGACGGAGAAAAACTGTTTTTT
D: NA; J: TRBJ2-1; V: TRBV28; size: NA; CDR3: CASRSRGNEQFF; DNA: TGTGCCAGCAGGTCTCGGGGCAATGAGCAGTTCTTC
D: TRBD2; J: TRBJ2-1; V: TRBV10-3; size: NA; CDR3: CAIRGLAGGQGEQFF; DNA: TGTGCCATCAGGGGACTAGCGGGAGGTCAAGGAGAGCAGTTCTTC
D: NA; J: TRBJ1-2; V: TRBV15; size: few; CDR3: CATSRDSTGSYGYTF; DNA: TGTGCCACCAGCAGAGATAGCACAGGGAGCTATGGCTACACCTTC
D: TRBD2; J: TRBJ2-1; V: TRBV2; size: NA; CDR3: CASSSGTSGSEQFF; DNA: TGTGCCAGCAGCTCCGGGACTAGCGGGAGTGAGCAGTTCTTC
D: TRBD1; J: TRBJ2-5; V: TRBV12-3/TRBV12-4; size: few; CDR3: CATTGGGKETQYF; DNA: TGTGCCACCACAGGGGGCGGTAAAGAGACCCAGTACTTC
D: NA; J: TRBJ1-4; V: TRBV6-5; size: NA; CDR3: CASSPLVGSNEKLFF; DNA: TGTGCCAGCAGCCCGCTCGTCGGGTCTAATGAAAAACTGTTTTTT
D: TRBD1; J: TRBJ1-1; V: TRBV7-9; size: few; CDR3: CASSFTGDDTEAFF; DNA: TGTGCCAGCAGCTTTACAGGGGACGACACTGAAGCTTTCTTT
D: NA; J: TRBJ2-3; V: TRBV14; size: few; CDR3: CASSQDTGWPTDTQYF; DNA: TGTGCCAGCAGCCAAGACACAGGGTGGCCGACAGATACGCAGTATTTT
D: NA; J: TRBJ2-3; V: TRBV9; size: once; CDR3: CASSPRANPQYF; DNA: TGTGCCAGCAGCCCAAGGGCCAATCCGCAGTATTTT
D: NA; J: TRBJ2-5; V: TRBV7-9; size: NA; CDR3: CASSFPTLQETQYF; DNA: TGTGCCAGCAGCTTCCCGACACTACAAGAGACCCAGTACTTC
D: TRBD1; J: TRBJ2-7; V: TRBV29-1; size: few; CDR3: CSAGGQGPYEQYF; DNA: TGCAGCGCCGGAGGACAGGGCCCCTACGAGCAGTACTTC
D: TRBD1; J: TRBJ1-2; V: TRBV2; size: few; CDR3: CASSQESGTVNYGYTF; DNA: TGTGCCAGCAGTCAAGAGAGCGGGACAGTTAACTATGGCTACACCTTC
D: TRBD2; J: TRBJ2-1; V: TRBV3-1; size: few; CDR3: CASSQVWGSGDSYNERFF; DNA: TGTGCCAGCAGCCAGGTATGGGGAAGCGGGGACTCCTACAATGAGCGGTTCTTC
D: NA; J: TRBJ2-4; V: TRBV12-3/TRBV12-4; size: many; CDR3: CASSLVGLAKNIQYF; DNA: TGTGCCAGCAGTTTGGTAGGGCTAGCCAAAAACATTCAGTACTTC
D: NA; J: TRBJ2-2; V: TRBV6-2/TRBV6-3; size: NA; CDR3: CASSIAATGELFF; DNA: TGTGCCAGCAGTATAGCGGCCACCGGGGAGCTGTTTTTT